This is a list of T cell receptor beta chains from one sample in a study of T-cell reconstitution after alpha-beta-depleted transplantation in children. TCRdb reprocessed the PCR reads via MiXCR and lists one record per CDR3 protein. The data hold some 300,000 distinct CDR3 sequences, with about 9.5% observed a single time. The sample here was PBMCs, taken before TCRalphabeta/CD19-depleted stem cell transplant. The source is a boy under three years old with acute myeloid leukemia, due to receive a stem cell transplant. The CDR3 runs from the conserved cysteine through the conserved F or W. The D gene is left open where the match is weak. Not all rows give a size; the values are once, few, many and, for expanded clones, a class.

D gene	clone size	V gene	J gene	CDR3 DNA	CDR3 protein
TRBD2	many	TRBV6-4	TRBJ2-1	TGTGCCAGCAGTGACCCGGGACTAGGGAATGAGCAGTTCTTC	CASSDPGLGNEQFF
-	few	TRBV5-4	TRBJ2-2	TGTGCCAGCAGCCCGAAGGGCAGGGGCACCGGGGAGCTGTTTTTT	CASSPKGRGTGELFF
-	-	TRBV7-9	TRBJ2-7	TGTGCCAGCAGCTCCCCCGAAGAAGACCTCTCCTACGAGCAGTACTTC	CASSSPEEDLSYEQYF
-	many	TRBV11-2	TRBJ1-1	TGTGCCAGCAGCCGTTCTGAGGGGGATAACACTGAAGCTTTCTTT	CASSRSEGDNTEAFF
TRBD2	many	TRBV6-5	TRBJ2-5	TGTGCCAGCAGTTACTCGATTGGGACTACCCAGCGGGTGGAGACCCAGTACTTC	CASSYSIGTTQRVETQYF
TRBD2	many	TRBV11-1	TRBJ2-1	TGTGCCAGCAGCTTCTGGACTAGCGGAAATAATGAGCAGTTCTTC	CASSFWTSGNNEQFF
-	many	TRBV28	TRBJ2-7	TGTGCCAGCGGTGCCTACGAGCAGTACTTC	CASGAYEQYF
-	many	TRBV7-2	TRBJ2-7	TGTGCCAGCAGCTTAGCCTATTCCTCCTACGAGCAGTACTTC	CASSLAYSSYEQYF
TRBD1	-	TRBV18	TRBJ1-2	TGTGCCAGCTCACCGAAGGCCGGGACAGATGTCTATGGCTACACCTTC	CASSPKAGTDVYGYTF
TRBD2	-	TRBV20-1	TRBJ2-1	TGCAGTGCTAGTCGAGTCGGGGGGGTCTACAATGAGCAGTTCTTC	CSASRVGGVYNEQFF
-	many	TRBV9	TRBJ1-1	TGTGCCAGCAGCGTAGGAGGGCGGTTGGGCACTGAAGCTTTCTTT	CASSVGGRLGTEAFF
-	-	TRBV18	TRBJ2-7	TGTGCCAGCTCCCTTTACAGGCGACGCTACGAGCAGTACTTC	CASSLYRRRYEQYF
-	many	TRBV20-1	TRBJ2-7	TGCAGTGCTAGCCCCTTGGGGGGAACCTACGAGCAGTACTTC	CSASPLGGTYEQYF
-	many	TRBV6-1	TRBJ2-6	TGTGCCAGCATCCTCCAGGACTCTGGGGCCAACGTCCTGACTTTC	CASILQDSGANVLTF
TRBD1	many	TRBV5-8	TRBJ2-5	TGTGCCAGCAGCCTACGAACAGGGGGCGGAGAGACCCAGTACTTC	CASSLRTGGGETQYF
TRBD2	-	TRBV12-3/TRBV12-4	TRBJ2-7	TGTGCCAGCAGTTCTTCTAGCGGGGGAGGCTACGAGCAGTACTTC	CASSSSSGGGYEQYF
-	many	TRBV12-3/TRBV12-4	TRBJ2-7	TGTGCCAGCAGTTTAGACGGGCTCCCCTACGAGCAGTACTTC	CASSLDGLPYEQYF
TRBD1	many	TRBV5-5	TRBJ1-4	TGTGCCAGCAGCGTACAGGGGGATAATGAAAAACTGTTTTTT	CASSVQGDNEKLFF
-	-	TRBV20-1	TRBJ2-1	TGCAGTGCTACCTTCCAGATCCGTTACAATGAGCAGTTCTTC	CSATFQIRYNEQFF
TRBD2	-	TRBV28	TRBJ2-2	TGTGCCAGCAGTTTTAGCGGGGGGGCCGGGGAGCTGTTTTTT	CASSFSGGAGELFF
-	many	TRBV7-9	TRBJ1-5	TGTGCCAGCAGCTTAAGCCAGGGACCCAATCAGCCCCAGCATTTT	CASSLSQGPNQPQHF
-	many	TRBV20-1	TRBJ1-6	TGCAGTGCTAGAGTGGGACCGTCAATATCTTCACCCCTCCACTTT	CSARVGPSISSPLHF
-	-	TRBV18	TRBJ1-1	TGTGCCAGCTCACCACAGGGGGTGAACACTGAAGCTTTCTTT	CASSPQGVNTEAFF
TRBD1	many	TRBV20-1	TRBJ2-6	TGCAGTGCGTATCGACAGGGTAGGTCTGGGGCCAACGTCCTGACTTTC	CSAYRQGRSGANVLTF
TRBD1	few	TRBV27	TRBJ1-6	TGTGCCAGCAGTTTATCGCCAGTCCCCGGGACAGGGGGCTCACCCCTCCACTTT	CASSLSPVPGTGGSPLHF
TRBD2	many	TRBV27	TRBJ2-7	TGTGCCAGCAGTAGGACTAGCGGGGCCCTCTCCTACGAGCAGTACTTC	CASSRTSGALSYEQYF
-	many	TRBV10-3	TRBJ1-2	TGTGCCATCAGTGCCAACTATGGCTACACCTTC	CAISANYGYTF
-	many	TRBV29-1	TRBJ2-5	TGCAGCGTTGCCTCTAGTAGAGGGAGAGAGACCCAGTACTTC	CSVASSRGRETQYF
-	few	TRBV6-2/TRBV6-3	TRBJ2-5	TGTGCCAGCAGTTACTATCCGGTCGCGTCGAAAGAGACCCAGTACTTC	CASSYYPVASKETQYF
TRBD2	-	TRBV10-3	TRBJ2-1	TGTGCCATCAGTGAGTCGACCGGGGGGGCCTACAATGAGCAGTTCTTC	CAISESTGGAYNEQFF
TRBD1	many	TRBV29-1	TRBJ1-2	TGCAGCGTTCGACAGGGGTCTGGCTACACCTTC	CSVRQGSGYTF
TRBD2	many	TRBV7-9	TRBJ2-7	TGTGCCAGCAGCGACGGGGGGGAGTACGAGCAGTACTTC	CASSDGGEYEQYF
-	-	TRBV10-3	TRBJ2-5	TGTGCCATCAGTGTTAACACACAAGAGACCCAGTACTTC	CAISVNTQETQYF
-	many	TRBV12-3/TRBV12-4	TRBJ2-2	TGTGCCAGCAGTTCACAGGGACGTACCGGGGAGCTGTTTTTT	CASSSQGRTGELFF
TRBD2	-	TRBV6-4	TRBJ2-3	TGTGCCTTCTGCTCGGGACTAGCGGGAGTGAGGAGCACAGATACGCAGTATTTT	CAFCSGLAGVRSTDTQYF
TRBD2	many	TRBV7-2	TRBJ2-5	TGTGCCAGCAGCCAGGGGACTAGCGGTCTCCAGGAGACCCAGTACTTC	CASSQGTSGLQETQYF
-	many	TRBV7-2	TRBJ2-3	TGTGCCAGCAGCTTAGTTACTACCCTTAGCACAGATACGCAGTATTTT	CASSLVTTLSTDTQYF
-	few	TRBV6-5	TRBJ2-1	TGTGCCAGCTCGGGTCCCCTTAATGAGCAGTTCTTC	CASSGPLNEQFF
TRBD1	many	TRBV20-1	TRBJ1-2	TGCAGTGCTACCACAGGGGAAGAGGCTAACTATGGCTACACCTTC	CSATTGEEANYGYTF
-	-	TRBV19	TRBJ1-1	TGTGCCAGCGGATCGTTGCTACCGAGATTGAACACTGAAGCTTTCTTT	CASGSLLPRLNTEAFF
TRBD2	many	TRBV20-1	TRBJ2-1	TGCAGTGCTAGAGATCTTACTAGCGGAGACTACAATGAGCAGTTCTTC	CSARDLTSGDYNEQFF
-	many	TRBV28	TRBJ2-5	TGTGCCAGCAGCCGGGGTCAAGAGACCCAGTACTTC	CASSRGQETQYF